This is a list of T cell receptor beta chains from one sample in a study of post-analysis software for immune sequencing data. One entry per CDR3 protein results from TCRdb running MiXCR on the PCR reads. The data hold about 200,000 distinct CDR3 sequences, with approximately 28% observed a single time. Source material: blood. These TCRs come from a girl under 18 with multiple sclerosis. Both conserved end residues are part of each CDR3. The D gene is left open where the match is weak. Expanded clones are given a class, and other clones once, few, many or no size at all.

abundance	v_gene	j_gene	d_gene	CDR3aa	CDR3nt
few	TRBV14	TRBJ1-2	TRBD1	CASSPSTGTGVYGYTF	TGTGCCAGCAGCCCTTCAACCGGGACAGGGGTCTATGGCTACACCTTC
many	TRBV20-1	TRBJ1-2	NA	CSASLGVGDGYTF	TGCAGTGCTAGTTTAGGGGTGGGGGATGGCTACACCTTC
few	TRBV5-1	TRBJ1-1	NA	CASSFGGEEAFF	TGCGCCAGCAGCTTTGGGGGGGAAGAAGCTTTCTTT
few	TRBV5-1	TRBJ1-2	NA	CASSLGSTLAELNGYTF	TGCGCCAGCAGCTTGGGATCGACACTGGCTGAGTTGAATGGCTACACCTTC
many	TRBV2	TRBJ2-6	NA	CASSLGVSGANVLTF	TGTGCCAGCAGCTTGGGGGTGTCTGGGGCCAACGTCCTGACTTTC
many	TRBV5-1	TRBJ2-5	TRBD1	CATKRGQTETQYF	TGCGCCACCAAAAGGGGACAGACAGAGACCCAGTACTTC
few	TRBV24-1	TRBJ1-1	NA	CATSALDGGAFF	TGTGCCACCAGTGCACTCGACGGCGGAGCTTTCTTT
NA	TRBV5-5	TRBJ2-1	TRBD1	CASLFDRGVGETRFF	TGTGCCAGCCTGTTCGACAGGGGTGTCGGAGAGACCCGGTTCTTC
few	TRBV18	TRBJ2-3	NA	CASSPRTPDTQYF	TGTGCCAGCTCACCGAGGACCCCAGATACGCAGTATTTT
NA	TRBV4-2	TRBJ2-7	TRBD2	CASSLRTSPISYEQYF	TGTGCCAGCAGCCTGAGGACTAGCCCCATCTCCTACGAGCAGTACTTC
many	TRBV5-1	TRBJ2-7	TRBD2	CASSLGAAGSSYEQYF	TGCGCCAGCAGCTTGGGGGCAGCGGGGAGCTCCTACGAGCAGTACTTC
many	TRBV2	TRBJ2-5	TRBD2	CASRGTSGSVQETQYF	TGTGCCAGCAGGGGGACTAGCGGGAGCGTCCAAGAGACCCAGTACTTC
NA	TRBV3-1	TRBJ2-3	NA	CASSQDGRRTDTQYF	TGTGCCAGCAGCCAAGATGGCAGGCGCACAGATACGCAGTATTTT
NA	TRBV5-1	TRBJ2-5	TRBD2	CASSIGTSGGGEQYF	TGCGCCAGCAGCATAGGGACTAGCGGTGGGGGTGAGCAGTACTTC
many	TRBV28	TRBJ2-7	TRBD1	CASSLPGQGNEQYF	TGTGCCAGCAGTTTACCGGGACAGGGAAACGAGCAGTACTTC
NA	TRBV5-1	TRBJ1-4	NA	CASSLAGSRATNEKLFF	TGCGCCAGCAGCTTGGCAGGTTCCCGTGCAACTAATGAAAAACTGTTTTTT
many	TRBV7-9	TRBJ1-2	NA	CALPWGSYGYTF	TGTGCCCTGCCATGGGGGTCCTATGGCTACACCTTC
NA	TRBV6-4	TRBJ1-1	TRBD1	CASSPQGYMNTEAFF	TGTGCCAGCAGCCCACAGGGGTACATGAACACTGAAGCTTTCTTT
many	TRBV6-5	TRBJ1-2	TRBD1	CASSRDRGGYGYTF	TGTGCCAGCAGTCGGGACAGGGGAGGCTATGGCTACACCTTC
many	TRBV28	TRBJ2-3	NA	CASSFRRGGSVATDTQYF	TGTGCCAGCAGTTTCCGCCGGGGAGGCTCGGTGGCCACAGATACGCAGTATTTT
few	TRBV2	TRBJ1-2	NA	CASSGNGQPYGYTF	TGTGCCAGCAGCGGAAATGGACAGCCCTATGGCTACACCTTC
NA	TRBV5-6	TRBJ2-7	TRBD2	CASTPWTSGSDPFYEQYF	TGTGCCAGCACCCCTTGGACTAGCGGGAGTGACCCCTTCTACGAGCAGTACTTC
NA	TRBV19	TRBJ2-7	NA	CASSPWLGSYEQYF	TGTGCCAGTAGTCCCTGGCTGGGTTCCTACGAGCAGTACTTC
NA	TRBV18	TRBJ2-5	TRBD1	CASSTGQAQETQYF	TGTGCCAGCTCGACAGGACAGGCACAAGAGACCCAGTACTTC
many	TRBV5-1	TRBJ1-2	NA	CASSLSQAVYGYTF	TGCGCCAGCAGCTTGTCGCAGGCCGTCTATGGCTACACCTTC
NA	TRBV29-1	TRBJ1-3	NA	CSATPKDSGNTIYF	TGCAGCGCTACCCCGAAAGACTCTGGAAACACCATATATTTT
NA	TRBV20-1	TRBJ2-5	NA	CSARGVGVETQYF	TGCAGTGCTAGAGGGGTGGGGGTGGAAACCCAGTACTTC
NA	TRBV10-3	TRBJ2-3	NA	CAMGGGRTDTQYF	TGTGCCATGGGTGGCGGTCGCACAGATACGCAGTATTTT
many	TRBV29-1	TRBJ2-3	TRBD2	CSGTSGSADTQYF	TGCAGCGGTACTAGCGGGAGTGCAGATACGCAGTATTTT
NA	TRBV7-8	TRBJ2-2	TRBD2	CASSLVRTSGRGTGELFF	TGTGCCAGCAGCTTAGTGAGGACTAGCGGGAGGGGCACCGGGGAGCTGTTTTTT
once	TRBV30	TRBJ1-2	NA	CAWSEGGRDYGYTF	TGTGCCTGGAGTGAAGGGGGGCGCGACTATGGCTACACCTTC
many	TRBV4-1	TRBJ2-1	NA	CASSQGRDPYNEQFF	TGCGCCAGCAGCCAAGGCCGTGACCCCTACAATGAGCAGTTCTTC
NA	TRBV18	TRBJ1-1	NA	CASSPGLQGAAFF	TGTGCCAGCTCTCCAGGGTTACAGGGAGCAGCTTTCTTT
many	TRBV28	TRBJ2-5	NA	CASSVLITPPETQYF	TGTGCCAGCTCCGTGCTGATCACCCCCCCCGAGACCCAGTACTTC
NA	TRBV6-6	TRBJ2-1	NA	CASSFQDPSYNEQFF	TGTGCCAGCAGTTTCCAGGACCCCTCCTACAATGAGCAGTTCTTC
few	TRBV11-2	TRBJ2-6	NA	CASSLTGGVLTF	TGTGCCAGCAGCTTAACGGGTGGCGTCCTGACTTTC
few	TRBV2	TRBJ2-1	NA	CASSGQHNEQFF	TGTGCCAGCAGTGGTCAGCACAATGAGCAGTTCTTC
NA	TRBV5-1	TRBJ2-1	TRBD2	CASSLGLAGWGEQFF	TGCGCCAGCAGCTTGGGACTAGCGGGATGGGGTGAGCAGTTCTTC
NA	TRBV5-1	TRBJ2-7	TRBD1	CASSSAGGPGEQYF	TGCGCCAGCAGCTCCGCAGGGGGACCAGGCGAGCAGTACTTC
many	TRBV15	TRBJ2-7	NA	CATSTPSALEIPEQYF	TGTGCCACCAGCACCCCTAGCGCCTTGGAGATTCCCGAGCAGTACTTC
NA	TRBV6-1	TRBJ1-5	TRBD1	CASSEAGDSPAQHF	TGTGCCAGCAGTGAAGCCGGGGACAGCCCGGCCCAGCATTTT
NA	TRBV19	TRBJ1-5	NA	CASRNDRSNQPQHF	TGTGCCAGTAGAAACGACAGGAGCAATCAGCCCCAGCATTTT
NA	TRBV20-1	TRBJ2-1	TRBD2	CSANLRGALSYNEQFF	TGCAGTGCTAATTTGCGGGGGGCCCTCTCCTACAATGAGCAGTTCTTC
NA	TRBV11-2	TRBJ2-5	NA	CASSLVIWDTEQYF	TGTGCCAGCAGCTTAGTCATATGGGACACTGAGCAGTACTTC